This T cell receptor (beta chain) stems from a study of early T cells in non-severe SARS-CoV-2 infection. Study-wide context: Chains stayed unpaired after sequencing of bulk RNA from unsorted whole blood.

From germline, CDR1 is SGHKS and CDR2 YYEKEE (reference sequence). The CDR3 runs 16 residues. V shed 3 bases and J 1 base; nucleotides not matched to a gene: 6. This clonotype was seen at least ten times. TCRdb independently ran MiXCR on the 5' RACE reads; one entry per CDR3 protein. The profile covers 70,000 to 75,000 distinct CDR3 sequences, with over 9% appearing a single time and around 4% taken by the ten largest. The clonotype was recovered from an adult who was a healthcare worker with PCR-confirmed SARS-CoV-2 infection or an uninfected control (not recorded which). Sequencing was performed on whole blood. V usage is TRBV5-5 and J usage is TRBJ2-2; 7 bases fit TRBD1. CDR3 bases: TGTGCCAGCAGCTCATCCGGGACAGTGAACACCGGGGAGCTGTTTTTT. Translating it yields CASSSSGTVNTGELFF. The full variable domain, completed using reference TRBV5-5 and TRBJ2-2, is DAGVTQSPTHLIKTRGQQVTLRCSPISGHKSVSWYQQVLGQGPQFIFQYYEKEERGRGNFPDRFSARQFPNYSSELNVNALLLGDSALYLCASSSSGTVNTGELFFGEGSRLTVL.